The count of the clone carrying this T cell receptor beta chain is one. Its cognate antigen is unknown. The PCR made use of 60 Vbeta and 13 Jbeta primers. Libraries were prepared by immunoSEQ multiplex PCR; TCRdb keeps only in-frame clonotypes and omits some of them. The profile shows about 190,000 clones, around 82% of them singletons. The data originate from a study of cytomegalovirus exposure and HLA in healthy donors. The CDR3 totals 16 residues. J gave up 5 bases and V 2 bases, and 9 bases lay outside the gene matches. The V gene's germline CDR1 is MDHEN and CDR2 SYDVKM. Study-wide points: Researchers reportedly found TCR beta sequences accurately predicted most subjects' HLA-A and HLA-B alleles. As was reported, the classifier diagnosed cytomegalovirus status with high specificity and sensitivity.

V usage is TRBV28 and J usage is TRBJ2-5, with 9 positions matching TRBD2. The TCR comes from a man aged 18 to 29 in good health and CMV-seronegative. The sequenced sample was PBMCs. CDR3 sequence reads: CASSLDAGGLRETQYF. CDR3 nucleotide sequence: TGTGCCAGCAGTTTAGATGCGGGAGGGCTGCGGGAGACCCAGTACTTC.